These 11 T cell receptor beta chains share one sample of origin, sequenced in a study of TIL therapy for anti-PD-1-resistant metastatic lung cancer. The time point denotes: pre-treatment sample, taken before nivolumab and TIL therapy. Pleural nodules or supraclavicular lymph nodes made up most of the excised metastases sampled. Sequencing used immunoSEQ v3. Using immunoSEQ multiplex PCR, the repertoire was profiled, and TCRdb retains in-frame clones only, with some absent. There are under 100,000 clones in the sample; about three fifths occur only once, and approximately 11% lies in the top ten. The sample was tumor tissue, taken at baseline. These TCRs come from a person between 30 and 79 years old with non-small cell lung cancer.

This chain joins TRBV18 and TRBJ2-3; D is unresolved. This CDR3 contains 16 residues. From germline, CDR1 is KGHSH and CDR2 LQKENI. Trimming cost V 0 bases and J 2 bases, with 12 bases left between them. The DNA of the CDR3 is TGTGCCAGCTCACCACCGAAAGGAGCAAACACAGATACGCAGTATTTT. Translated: CASSPPKGANTDTQYF.

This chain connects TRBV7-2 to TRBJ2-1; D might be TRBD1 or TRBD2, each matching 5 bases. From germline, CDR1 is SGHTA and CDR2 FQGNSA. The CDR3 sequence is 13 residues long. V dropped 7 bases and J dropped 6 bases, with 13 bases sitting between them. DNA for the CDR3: TGTGCCAGCACCCCAGGGAGACGCAATGAGCAGTTCTTC. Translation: CASTPGRRNEQFF.

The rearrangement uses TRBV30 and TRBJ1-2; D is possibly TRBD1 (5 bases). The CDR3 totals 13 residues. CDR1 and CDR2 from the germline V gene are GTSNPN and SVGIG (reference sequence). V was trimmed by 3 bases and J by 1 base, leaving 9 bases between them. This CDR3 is CAWSRDGNYGYTF. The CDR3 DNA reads TGTGCCTGGAGCCGGGACGGTAACTATGGCTACACCTTC.

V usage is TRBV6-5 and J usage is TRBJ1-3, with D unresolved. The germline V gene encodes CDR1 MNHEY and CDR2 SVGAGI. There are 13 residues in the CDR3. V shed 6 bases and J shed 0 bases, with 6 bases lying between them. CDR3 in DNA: TGTGCCAGCAGAAAATACTCTGGAAACACCATATATTTT. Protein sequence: CASRKYSGNTIYF.

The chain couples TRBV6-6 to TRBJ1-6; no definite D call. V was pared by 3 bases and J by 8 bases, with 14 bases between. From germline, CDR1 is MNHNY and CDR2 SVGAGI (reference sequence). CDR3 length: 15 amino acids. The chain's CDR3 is CASSYRSPYDSPLHF. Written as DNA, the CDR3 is TGTGCCAGCAGTTATCGTTCCCCCTACGATTCACCCCTCCACTTT.

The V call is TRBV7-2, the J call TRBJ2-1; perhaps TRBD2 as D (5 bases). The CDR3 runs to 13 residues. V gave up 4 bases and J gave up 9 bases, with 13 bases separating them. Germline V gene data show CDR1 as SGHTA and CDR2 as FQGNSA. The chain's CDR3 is CASSSINLAEQFF. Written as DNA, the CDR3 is TGTGCCAGCAGCTCTATTAACCTAGCTGAGCAGTTCTTC.

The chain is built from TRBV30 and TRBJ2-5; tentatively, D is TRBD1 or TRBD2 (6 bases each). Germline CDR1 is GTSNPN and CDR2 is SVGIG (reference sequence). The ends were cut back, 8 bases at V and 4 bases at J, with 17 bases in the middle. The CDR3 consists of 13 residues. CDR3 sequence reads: CAGGSGASETQYF. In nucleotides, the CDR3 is TGTGCCGGAGGGTCAGGGGCGTCAGAGACCCAGTACTTC.

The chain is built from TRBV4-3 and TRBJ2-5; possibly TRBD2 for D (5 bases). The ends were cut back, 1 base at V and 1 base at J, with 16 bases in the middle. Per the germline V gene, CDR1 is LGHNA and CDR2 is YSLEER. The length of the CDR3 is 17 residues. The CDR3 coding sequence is TGCGCCAGCAGCCAAGTCTCTATAGTGAGCGGCCAAGAGACCCAGTACTTC. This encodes CASSQVSIVSGQETQYF.

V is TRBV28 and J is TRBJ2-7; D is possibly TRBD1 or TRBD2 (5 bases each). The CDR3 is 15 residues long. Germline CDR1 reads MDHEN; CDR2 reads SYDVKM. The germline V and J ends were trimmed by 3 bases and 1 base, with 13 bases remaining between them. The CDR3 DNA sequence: TGTGCCAGCAGTTTGTGGGGACCAGCGTCCTACGAGCAGTACTTC. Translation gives CASSLWGPASYEQYF.

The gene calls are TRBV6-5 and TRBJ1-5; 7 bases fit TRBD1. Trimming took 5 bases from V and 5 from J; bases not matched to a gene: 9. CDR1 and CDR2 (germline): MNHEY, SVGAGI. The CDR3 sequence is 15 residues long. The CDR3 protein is CASSQTTGVDQPQHF. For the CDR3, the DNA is TGTGCCAGCAGTCAAACTACAGGGGTCGATCAGCCCCAGCATTTT.

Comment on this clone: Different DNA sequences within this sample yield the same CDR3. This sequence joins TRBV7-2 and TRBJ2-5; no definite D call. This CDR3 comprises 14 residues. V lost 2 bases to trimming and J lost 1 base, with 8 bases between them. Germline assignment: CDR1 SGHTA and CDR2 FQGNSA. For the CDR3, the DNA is TGTGCCAGCAGCTTAAGTACCAGCCAAGAGACCCAGTACTTC. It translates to CASSLSTSQETQYF.